This T cell receptor (beta chain) appears in the sequencing data of a study of identical twins. About this clonotype itself: Its cognate antigen is unknown.

TCRdb re-called the 5' RACE reads with MiXCR, one entry per CDR3 protein. The data hold about 920,000 distinct CDR3 sequences, with over 9% observed a single time. Every sampled donor was Caucasian and healthy. Study-wide results and caveats: Out-of-frame beta sequences exhibited a weaker degree of excess twin sharing. For cord blood, abundant beta clonotypes had fewer insertions, unlike memory repertoires, which showed none. Possibly, invariant MAIT and iNKT cells partly confounded zero-insertion analyses.

Separately, the same data were catalogued under a study of yellow fever vaccine responses in identical twins.

The source material was PBMCs. The clonotype originates from a woman between 18 and 29 years old in good health.

The CDR3 region has the DNA TGTGCCAGCTGTCGAAAAGGACTAGCGGGGGGGATAAGCACAGATACGCAGTATTTT. Residues: CASCRKGLAGGISTDTQYF. This chain uses TRBV3-1 with TRBJ2-3; 15 positions match TRBD2. V lost 8 bases to trimming and J lost 0 bases; unmatched junction nucleotides: 12. Germline values: CDR1 LGHDT, CDR2 YNNKEL (reference sequence). This CDR3 contains 19 residues.